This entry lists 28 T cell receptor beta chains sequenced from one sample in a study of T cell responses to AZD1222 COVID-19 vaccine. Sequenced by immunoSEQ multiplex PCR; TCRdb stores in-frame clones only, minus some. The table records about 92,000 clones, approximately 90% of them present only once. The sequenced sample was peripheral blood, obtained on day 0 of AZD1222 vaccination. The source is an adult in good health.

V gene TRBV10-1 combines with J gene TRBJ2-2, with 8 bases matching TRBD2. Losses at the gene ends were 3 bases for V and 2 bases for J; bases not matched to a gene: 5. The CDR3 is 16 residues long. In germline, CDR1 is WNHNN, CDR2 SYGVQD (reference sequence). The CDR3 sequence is CASSDPREANTGELFF. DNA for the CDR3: TGCGCCAGCAGTGACCCGCGGGAGGCTAACACCGGGGAGCTGTTTTTT.

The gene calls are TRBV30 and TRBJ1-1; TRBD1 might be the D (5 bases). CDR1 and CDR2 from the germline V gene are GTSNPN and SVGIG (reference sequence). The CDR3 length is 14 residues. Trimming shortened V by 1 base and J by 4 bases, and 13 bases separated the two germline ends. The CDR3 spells CAWSALRRGTEAFF. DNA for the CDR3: TGTGCCTGGAGTGCCCTCAGGAGGGGCACTGAAGCTTTCTTT.

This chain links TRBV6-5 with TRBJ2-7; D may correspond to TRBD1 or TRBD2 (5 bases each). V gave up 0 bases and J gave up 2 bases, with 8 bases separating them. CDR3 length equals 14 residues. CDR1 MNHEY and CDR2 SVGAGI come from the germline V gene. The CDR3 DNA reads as TGTGCCAGCAGTTACTCGAGGGACCCCTACGAGCAGTACTTC. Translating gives CASSYSRDPYEQYF.

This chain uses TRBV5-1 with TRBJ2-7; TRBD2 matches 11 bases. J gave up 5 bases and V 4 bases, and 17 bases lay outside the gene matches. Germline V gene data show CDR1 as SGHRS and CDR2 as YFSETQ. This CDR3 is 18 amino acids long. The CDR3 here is CASSPFVSGGAGFHEQYF. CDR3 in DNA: TGCGCCAGCAGCCCGTTTGTTAGCGGGGGGGCCGGATTCCACGAGCAGTACTTC.

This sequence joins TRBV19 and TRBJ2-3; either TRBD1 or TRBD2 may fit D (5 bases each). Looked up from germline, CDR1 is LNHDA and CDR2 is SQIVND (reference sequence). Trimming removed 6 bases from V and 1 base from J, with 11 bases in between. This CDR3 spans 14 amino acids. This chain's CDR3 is CASRRGAGTDTQYF. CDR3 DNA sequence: TGTGCCAGTAGGAGAGGGGCCGGCACAGATACGCAGTATTTT. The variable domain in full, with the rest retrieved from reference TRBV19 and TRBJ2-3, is DGGITQSPKYLFRKEGQNVTLSCEQNLNHDAMYWYRQDPGQGLRLIYYSQIVNDFQKGDIAEGYSVSREKKESFPLTVTSAQKNPTAFYLCASRRGAGTDTQYFGPGTRLTVL.

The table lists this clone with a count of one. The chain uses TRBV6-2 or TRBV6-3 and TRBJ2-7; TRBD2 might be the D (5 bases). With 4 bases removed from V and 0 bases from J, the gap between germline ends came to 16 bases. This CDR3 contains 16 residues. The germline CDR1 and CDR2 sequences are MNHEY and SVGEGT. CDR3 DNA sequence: TGTGCCAGCAGTTCCCCCTCGGCGCGGGCCTCCTACGAGCAGTACTTC. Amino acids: CASSSPSARASYEQYF.

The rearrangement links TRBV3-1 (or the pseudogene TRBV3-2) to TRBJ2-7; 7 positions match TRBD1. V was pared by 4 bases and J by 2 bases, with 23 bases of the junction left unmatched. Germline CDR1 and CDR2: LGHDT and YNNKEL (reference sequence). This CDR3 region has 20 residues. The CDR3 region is CASSLLHLETRGGPPYEQYF. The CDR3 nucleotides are TGTGCCAGCAGCCTCCTACACTTAGAAACTCGAGGGGGCCCACCCTACGAGCAGTACTTC.

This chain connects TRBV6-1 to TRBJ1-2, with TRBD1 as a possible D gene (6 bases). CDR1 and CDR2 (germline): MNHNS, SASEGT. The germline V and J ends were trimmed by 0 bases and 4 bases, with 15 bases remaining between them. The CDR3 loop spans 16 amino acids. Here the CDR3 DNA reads TGTGCCAGCAGTGAAGCGAGTCCGGGGGCTGGCTATGGCTACACCTTC. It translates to CASSEASPGAGYGYTF.

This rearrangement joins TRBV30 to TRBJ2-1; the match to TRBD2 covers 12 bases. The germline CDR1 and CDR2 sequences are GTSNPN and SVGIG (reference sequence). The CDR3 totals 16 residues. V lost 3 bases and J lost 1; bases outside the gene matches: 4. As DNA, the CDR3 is TGTGCCTGGAGACTAGCGGGAGGTGGGTCCTACAATGAGCAGTTCTTC. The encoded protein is CAWRLAGGGSYNEQFF.

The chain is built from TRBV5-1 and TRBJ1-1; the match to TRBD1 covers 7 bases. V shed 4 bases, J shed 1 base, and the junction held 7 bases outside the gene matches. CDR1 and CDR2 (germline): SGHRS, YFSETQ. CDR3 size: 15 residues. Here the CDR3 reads CASSARGQQNTEAFF. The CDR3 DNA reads TGCGCCAGCAGCGCTCGGGGACAGCAGAACACTGAAGCTTTCTTT.

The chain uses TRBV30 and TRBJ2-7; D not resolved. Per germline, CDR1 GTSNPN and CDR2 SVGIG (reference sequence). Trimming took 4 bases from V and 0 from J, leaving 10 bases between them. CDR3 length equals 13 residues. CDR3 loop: CAWIADSSYEQYF. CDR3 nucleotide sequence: TGTGCCTGGATAGCCGATAGCTCCTACGAGCAGTACTTC.

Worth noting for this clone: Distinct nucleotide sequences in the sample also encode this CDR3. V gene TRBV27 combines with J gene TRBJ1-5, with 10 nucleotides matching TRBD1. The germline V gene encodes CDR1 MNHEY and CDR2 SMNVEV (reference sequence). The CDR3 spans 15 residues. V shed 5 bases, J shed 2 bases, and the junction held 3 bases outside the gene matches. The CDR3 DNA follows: TGTGCCAGCAGTCTTGGGACAGGGGGCAATCAGCCCCAGCATTTT. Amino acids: CASSLGTGGNQPQHF.

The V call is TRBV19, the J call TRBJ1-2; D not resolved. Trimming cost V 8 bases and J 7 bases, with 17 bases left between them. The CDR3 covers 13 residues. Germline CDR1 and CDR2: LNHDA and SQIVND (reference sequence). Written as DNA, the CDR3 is TGTGCCAGTGAAGCAGCGCGAACTGGTGGCTACACCTTC. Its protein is CASEAARTGGYTF.

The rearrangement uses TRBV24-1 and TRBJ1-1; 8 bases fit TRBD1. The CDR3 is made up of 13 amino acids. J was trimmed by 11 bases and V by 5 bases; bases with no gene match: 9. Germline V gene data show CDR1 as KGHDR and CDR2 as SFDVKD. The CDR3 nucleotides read TGTGCCACCAGTGTATCAGGGGGCGAGGGGGCTTTCTTT. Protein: CATSVSGGEGAFF.

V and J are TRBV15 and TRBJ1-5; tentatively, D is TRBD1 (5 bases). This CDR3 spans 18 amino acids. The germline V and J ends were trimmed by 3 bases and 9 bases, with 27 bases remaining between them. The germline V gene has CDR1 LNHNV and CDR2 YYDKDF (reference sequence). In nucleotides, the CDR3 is TGTGCCACCAGCAGGGAGGTGTTCAGGGTTAAAGGACCTCGGCCCCAGCATTTT. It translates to CATSREVFRVKGPRPQHF.

The CDR3 sequence is CASSLIFPGQSGNTIYF. The CDR3 bases are TGTGCCAGCAGCTTAATATTCCCGGGACAGTCTGGAAACACCATATATTTT. This chain links TRBV11-2 with TRBJ1-3; 7 nucleotides align to TRBD1. V lost 2 bases and J lost 1; bases outside the gene matches: 8. This CDR3 spans 17 amino acids. Germline lookup yields CDR1 SGHAT and CDR2 FQNNGV. The variable domain in full, completed from reference TRBV11-2 and TRBJ1-3, reads EAGVAQSPRYKIIEKRQSVAFWCNPISGHATLYWYQQILGQGPKLLIQFQNNGVVDDSQLPKDRFSAERLKGVDSTLKIQPAKLEDSAVYLCASSLIFPGQSGNTIYFGEGSWLTVV.

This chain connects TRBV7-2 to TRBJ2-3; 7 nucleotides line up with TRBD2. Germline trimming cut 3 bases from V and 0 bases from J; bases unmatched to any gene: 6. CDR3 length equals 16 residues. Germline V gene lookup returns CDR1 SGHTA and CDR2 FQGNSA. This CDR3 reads CASSFASGISTDTQYF. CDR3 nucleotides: TGTGCCAGCAGCTTTGCTAGCGGTATTAGCACAGATACGCAGTATTTT.

In DNA, the CDR3 is TGCGCCAGCAGCCAAGAGCCCGGGACTGGGGTAAAGGAGGCGCAGTATTTT. Its protein is CASSQEPGTGVKEAQYF. This chain connects TRBV4-1 to TRBJ2-3; possible D gene TRBD2, 6 bases. The CDR3 extends over 17 amino acids. With 0 bases removed from V and 10 bases from J, the gap between germline ends came to 23 bases. Germline V gene sequence: CDR1 MGHRA, CDR2 YSYEKL.

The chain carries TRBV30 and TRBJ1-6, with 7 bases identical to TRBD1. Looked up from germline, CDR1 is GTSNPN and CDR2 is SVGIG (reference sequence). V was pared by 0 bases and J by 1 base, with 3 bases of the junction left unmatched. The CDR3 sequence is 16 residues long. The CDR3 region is CAWSVYRGSYNSPLHF. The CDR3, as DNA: TGTGCCTGGAGTGTATACAGGGGTTCCTATAATTCACCCCTCCACTTT.

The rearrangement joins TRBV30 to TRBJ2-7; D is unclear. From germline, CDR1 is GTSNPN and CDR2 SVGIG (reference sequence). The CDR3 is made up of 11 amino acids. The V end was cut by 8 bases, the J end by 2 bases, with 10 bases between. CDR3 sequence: CAGRRAYEQYF. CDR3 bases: TGTGCCGGCCGGAGAGCCTACGAGCAGTACTTC. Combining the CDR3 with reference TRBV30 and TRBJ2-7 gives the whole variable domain SQTIHQWPATLVQPVGSPLSLECTVEGTSNPNLYWYRQAAGRGLQLLFYSVGIGQISSEVPQNLSASRPQDRQFILSSKKLLLSDSGFYLCAGRRAYEQYFGPGTRLTVT.

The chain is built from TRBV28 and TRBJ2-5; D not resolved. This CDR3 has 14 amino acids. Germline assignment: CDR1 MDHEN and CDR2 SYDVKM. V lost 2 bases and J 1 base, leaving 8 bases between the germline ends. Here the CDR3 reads CASSLSLPQETQYF. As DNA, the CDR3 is TGTGCCAGCAGTTTAAGCCTTCCCCAAGAGACCCAGTACTTC.

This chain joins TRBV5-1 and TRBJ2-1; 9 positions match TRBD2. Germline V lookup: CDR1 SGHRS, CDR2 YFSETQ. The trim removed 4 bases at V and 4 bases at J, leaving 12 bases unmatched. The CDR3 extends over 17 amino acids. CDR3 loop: CASSDILAGGSYNEQFF. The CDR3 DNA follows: TGCGCCAGCAGCGACATTCTGGCGGGAGGGAGTTACAATGAGCAGTTCTTC.

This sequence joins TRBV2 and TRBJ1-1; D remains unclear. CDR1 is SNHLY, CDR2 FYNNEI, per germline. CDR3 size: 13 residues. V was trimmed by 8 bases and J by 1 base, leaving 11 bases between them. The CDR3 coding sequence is TGTGCCAGCGGATGGTCCGAGAACACTGAAGCTTTCTTT. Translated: CASGWSENTEAFF.

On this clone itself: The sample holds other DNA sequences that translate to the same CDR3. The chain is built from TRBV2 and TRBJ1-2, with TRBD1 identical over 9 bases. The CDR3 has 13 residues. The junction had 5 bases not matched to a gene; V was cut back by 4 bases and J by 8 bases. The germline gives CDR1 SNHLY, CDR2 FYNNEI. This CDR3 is CASSGQGVGGYTF. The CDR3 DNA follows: TGTGCCAGCAGTGGACAGGGGGTCGGAGGCTACACCTTC.

CDR3 DNA sequence: TGTGCCAGCAGTGAAGGGACAGCAAACAATGAGCAGTTCTTC. Its translation is CASSEGTANNEQFF. The chain recombines TRBV6-1 with TRBJ2-1, with D possibly TRBD1 on 6 matching bases. Between the trimmed V and J ends, which lost 1 base and 5 bases, there was a span of 9 bases. Germline loops: CDR1 MNHNS, CDR2 SASEGT. The CDR3 extends over 14 amino acids.

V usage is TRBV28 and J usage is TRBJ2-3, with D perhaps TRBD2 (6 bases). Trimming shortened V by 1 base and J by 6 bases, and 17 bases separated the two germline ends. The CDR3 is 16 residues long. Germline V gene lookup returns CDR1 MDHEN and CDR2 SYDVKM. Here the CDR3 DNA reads TGTGCCAGCAGTTTATTTGGGCCCGGGGAGGCGGATACGCAGTATTTT. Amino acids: CASSLFGPGEADTQYF. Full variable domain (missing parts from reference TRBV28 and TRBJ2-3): DVKVTQSSRYLVKRTGEKVFLECVQDMDHENMFWYRQDPGLGLRLIYFSYDVKMKEKGDIPEGYSVSREKKERFSLILESASTNQTSMYLCASSLFGPGEADTQYFGPGTRLTVL.

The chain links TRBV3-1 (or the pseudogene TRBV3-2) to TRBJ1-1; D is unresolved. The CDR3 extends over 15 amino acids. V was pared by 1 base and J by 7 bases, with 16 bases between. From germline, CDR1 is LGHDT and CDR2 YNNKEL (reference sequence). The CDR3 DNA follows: TGTGCCAGCAGCCAAGCGGCGACGGGAGGCAGTGAAGCTTTCTTT. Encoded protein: CASSQAATGGSEAFF.

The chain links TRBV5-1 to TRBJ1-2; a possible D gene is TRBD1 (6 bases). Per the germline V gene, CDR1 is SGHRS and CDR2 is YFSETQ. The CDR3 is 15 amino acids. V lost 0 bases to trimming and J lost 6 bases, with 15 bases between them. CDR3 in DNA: TGCGCCAGCAGCTTGGCCATAGGACAGCTAAATGGCTACACCTTC. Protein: CASSLAIGQLNGYTF.